This entry describes one T cell receptor (beta chain). In the original processing: Amplification of reference gene primers was used by the study to estimate nucleated cell counts. TCRdb keeps only in-frame clones here, not all; method: immunoSEQ multiplex PCR. The D gene and trimming were derived from the DNA, and the V and J assignments and clone size from that table. The data contain roughly 140,000 clones, about four fifths of them seen just once; the ten biggest clones take up approximately 5.8%. This specimen comes from a study of blood T cell repertoires in COVID-19. The CDR3 spans 15 residues. The junction had 7 bases not matched to a gene; V was cut back by 4 bases and J by 4 bases. From germline, CDR1 is SNHLY and CDR2 FYNNEI.

The TCR was taken from a human donor in a cohort sampled during active COVID-19. This sequence joins TRBV2 and TRBJ1-5; the match to TRBD1 covers 7 bases. The sequenced material came from peripheral blood. This CDR3 reads CASSASGTANQPQHF. The CDR3 DNA reads TGTGCCAGCAGTGCATCCGGGACAGCTAATCAGCCCCAGCATTTT. The full variable domain, rest sourced from reference TRBV2 and TRBJ1-5, is EPEVTQTPSHQVTQMGQEVILRCVPISNHLYFYWYRQILGQKVEFLVSFYNNEISEKSEIFDDQFSVERPDGSNFTLKIRSTKLEDSAMYFCASSASGTANQPQHFGDGTRLSIL.